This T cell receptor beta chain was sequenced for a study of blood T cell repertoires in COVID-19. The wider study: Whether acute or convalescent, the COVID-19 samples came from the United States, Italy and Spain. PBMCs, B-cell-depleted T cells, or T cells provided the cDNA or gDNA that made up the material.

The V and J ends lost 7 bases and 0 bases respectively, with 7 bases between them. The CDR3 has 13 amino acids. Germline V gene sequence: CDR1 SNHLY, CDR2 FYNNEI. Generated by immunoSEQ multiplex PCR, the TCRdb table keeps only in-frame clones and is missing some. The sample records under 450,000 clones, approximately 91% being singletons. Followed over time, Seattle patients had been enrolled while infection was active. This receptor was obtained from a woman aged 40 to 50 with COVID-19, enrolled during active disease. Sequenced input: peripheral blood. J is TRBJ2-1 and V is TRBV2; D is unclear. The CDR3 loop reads CASNPSSYNEQFF. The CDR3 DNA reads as TGTGCCAGCAACCCGAGCTCCTACAATGAGCAGTTCTTC.